This TCR beta chain was sequenced for a study of tumor-infiltrating lymphocytes in primary liver carcinoma. Findings and caveats of the study: Tumor tissue displayed a significantly greater top-250-clone fraction than blood (p = 0.039).

Ten or more counts support this clonotype. Its antigen is undetermined. Scientists recovered RNA and DNA together from around 18-30 mg of unsorted bulk tissue. V was clipped by 4 bases and J by 1 base, with 8 bases between them. The CDR3 loop spans 13 amino acids. Germline lookup yields CDR1 SGHRS and CDR2 YFSETQ. Using a constant-region primer together with ProtoScript II reverse transcriptase, TCR beta cDNA was made from 450 to 600 ng of total RNA. Each TCR beta library was derived from three nested multiplex PCR rounds that employed slightly modified ARM-PCR. Forward primers for TRBV1-TRBV30 and a C-beta reverse primer served the first two PCR rounds, at about 10 cycles each. MiXCR, applied by TCRdb to the multiplex PCR reads, yields one record per CDR3 protein. Of approximately 45,000 distinct CDR3 sequences listed, around 66% are singletons.

Sequencing input: liver tumor tissue from sampling region 2. Subset noted: tumor region T2, inferior pole. This sequence joins TRBV5-1 and TRBJ1-1; no definite D call. The TCR originated in a man between 40 and 49 years old with primary liver carcinoma and hepatitis B virus infection. Here the CDR3 reads CASSDDPNTEAFF. The CDR3 DNA follows: TGCGCCAGCAGCGATGATCCGAACACTGAAGCTTTCTTT.